One and the same sample provided the 29 T cell receptor beta chains below, sequenced in a study of chemoradiotherapy in HPV16-positive cancers. Sequenced by immunoSEQ multiplex PCR; TCRdb stores in-frame clones only, minus some. The sample carries fewer than 1,400 clones, 85% recorded once. The material was tumor tissue, obtained from a patient who underwent chemoradiotherapy. The receptors were gathered from a human donor with HPV-associated anogenital cancer.

The chain has TRBV10-1 and TRBJ2-1; either TRBD1 or TRBD2 may supply D (6 bases each). The V end was cut by 3 bases, the J end by 6 bases, with 15 bases between. Germline V gene data show CDR1 as WNHNN and CDR2 as SYGVQD (reference sequence). The CDR3 has 15 residues. CDR3 residues: CASSDGGAGVNEQFF. The DNA for the CDR3 is TGCGCCAGCAGTGACGGGGGCGCTGGTGTCAATGAGCAGTTCTTC.

J is TRBJ2-2 and V is TRBV7-8, with TRBD1 as a possible D gene (6 bases). The CDR3 has 13 residues. Germline V CDR1 and CDR2: SGHVS, FQNEAQ. The ends were cut back, 7 bases at V and 6 bases at J, with 12 bases in the middle. CDR3 sequence reads: CASTRRGSGELFF. The CDR3 DNA reads TGTGCCAGCACCCGAAGGGGGTCCGGGGAGCTGTTTTTT.

This clone came up a few times. The J gene is TRBJ1-1, the V gene TRBV30, with D uncertain. Looked up from germline, CDR1 is GTSNPN and CDR2 is SVGIG (reference sequence). V shed 0 bases and J shed 0 bases, with 5 bases lying between them. The CDR3 sequence is 13 residues long. The CDR3 coding sequence is TGTGCCTGGAGTGTAGGCCTGAACACTGAAGCTTTCTTT. This codes for CAWSVGLNTEAFF.

V and J are TRBV29-1 and TRBJ2-2; TRBD1 is a possible D gene (5 bases). The CDR3 contains 12 residues. V was pared by 7 bases and J by 5 bases, with 11 bases between. CDR1 SQVTM and CDR2 ANQGSEA come from the germline V gene. The CDR3 sequence: CSAQGYTGELFF. CDR3 DNA: TGCAGCGCCCAGGGCTATACCGGGGAGCTGTTTTTT.

This sequence joins TRBV6-1 and TRBJ1-4; no reliable D call. This CDR3 region has 14 residues. Looked up from germline, CDR1 is MNHNS and CDR2 is SASEGT. V was cut by 5 bases and J by 8 bases, with 15 bases left in between. The CDR3 region is CASSTRRRSEKLFF. The CDR3 region has the DNA TGTGCCAGCAGTACCAGACGCCGAAGCGAAAAACTGTTTTTT.

The chain uses TRBV19 and TRBJ1-1; 7 nucleotides align to TRBD1. In germline, CDR1 is LNHDA, CDR2 SQIVND (reference sequence). V gave up 5 bases and J gave up 12 bases; unmatched junction bases: 12. The CDR3 contains 13 residues. The CDR3 sequence is CASSSRQGTGTFF. CDR3 DNA: TGTGCCAGTAGTTCCCGACAGGGAACGGGAACTTTCTTT.

This clone was picked up a small number of times. The chain recombines TRBV5-6 with TRBJ2-1; D might be TRBD2 (6 bases). V dropped 3 bases and J dropped 9 bases, with 16 bases sitting between them. CDR3 size: 14 residues. Germline V gene sequence: CDR1 SGHDT, CDR2 YYEEEE. Written as DNA, the CDR3 is TGTGCCAGCAGCTCCCCGGGACTGAGGAGTGAGCAGTTCTTC. This encodes CASSSPGLRSEQFF.

This chain uses TRBV10-1 with TRBJ1-1; perhaps TRBD1 as D (5 bases). The CDR3 is made up of 14 amino acids. The V gene lost 5 bases and the J gene lost 4 bases, with 14 bases spanning the gap. From germline, CDR1 is WNHNN and CDR2 SYGVQD (reference sequence). CDR3 residues: CASSRGGGTTEAFF. CDR3 nucleotide sequence: TGCGCCAGCAGTCGGGGTGGGGGGACCACTGAAGCTTTCTTT.

The chain carries TRBV5-6 and TRBJ2-7, with D uncertain. This CDR3 contains 15 residues. The germline V gene encodes CDR1 SGHDT and CDR2 YYEEEE. V was clipped by 7 bases and J by 3 bases, with 20 bases between them. DNA of the CDR3: TGTGCCAGCGGCAGCTACGCCAGGCTGGACTACGAGCAGTACTTC. Translating gives CASGSYARLDYEQYF.

Written as DNA, the CDR3 is TGCGCCAGCAGCGGACAGGGCTGGAACACTGAAGCTTTCTTT. This translates into CASSGQGWNTEAFF. V is TRBV10-2 and J is TRBJ1-1, with 8 bases that match TRBD1. Trimming removed 6 bases from V and 1 base from J; junction bases left unmatched: 4. Germline V lookup: CDR1 WSHSY, CDR2 SAAADI. This CDR3 is built from 14 residues.

The chain joins TRBV30 to TRBJ2-3; D may be TRBD2 (5 bases). Trimming pared 3 bases from V and 4 bases from J, leaving 5 bases between. This CDR3 has 11 amino acids. CDR1 and CDR2 from the germline V gene are GTSNPN and SVGIG (reference sequence). CDR3 protein: CAWSGADTQYF. CDR3 nucleotides: TGTGCCTGGAGCGGGGCAGATACGCAGTATTTT. The variable domain in full, with the rest retrieved from reference TRBV30 and TRBJ2-3, is SQTIHQWPATLVQPVGSPLSLECTVEGTSNPNLYWYRQAAGRGLQLLFYSVGIGQISSEVPQNLSASRPQDRQFILSSKKLLLSDSGFYLCAWSGADTQYFGPGTRLTVL.

This clone has just a few counts. The chain recombines TRBV5-1 with TRBJ2-5; maybe TRBD2 (5 bases). Germline CDR1 SGHRS, CDR2 YFSETQ. Trimming cost V 0 bases and J 4 bases, with 16 bases left between them. The CDR3 is 16 amino acids. CDR3 residues: CASSLAGLASIETQYF. The CDR3 bases are TGCGCCAGCAGCTTGGCCGGGCTAGCCTCGATAGAGACCCAGTACTTC.

The CDR3 loop reads CASSSIREHTF. The CDR3 DNA is TGTGCCAGCAGTTCAATCAGGGAGCACACCTTC. V and J are TRBV28 and TRBJ1-2, with D tentatively TRBD1 (5 bases). In germline, CDR1 is MDHEN, CDR2 SYDVKM. Trimming removed 4 bases from V and 12 bases from J, with 12 bases in between. The CDR3 has 11 amino acids.

The chain joins TRBV7-2 to TRBJ1-2, with 7 bases lining up with TRBD1. After removal of 3 bases from V and 0 bases from J, the junction contained 4 bases not matched to a gene. Germline V gene lookup returns CDR1 SGHTA and CDR2 FQGNSA. CDR3 length equals 15 residues. For the CDR3, the DNA is TGTGCCAGCAGCTTGAAAGACAGGGCTAACTATGGCTACACCTTC. As protein: CASSLKDRANYGYTF.

The chain is built from TRBV19 and TRBJ1-5; D uncertain. The CDR3 sequence is 13 residues long. The V and J ends lost 6 bases and 4 bases respectively, with 10 bases between them. Germline CDR1 LNHDA, CDR2 SQIVND (reference sequence). The CDR3 coding sequence is TGTGCCAGTAGAGACACGGATAATCAGCCCCAGCATTTT. Its protein product is CASRDTDNQPQHF.

This clone was counted once. This sequence joins TRBV5-1 and TRBJ1-2; D is perhaps TRBD1 (5 bases). This CDR3 region has 13 residues. Germline CDR1 SGHRS, CDR2 YFSETQ. Trimming took 4 bases from V and 4 from J, leaving 11 bases between them. This CDR3 is CASSRGALYGYTF. CDR3 nucleotide sequence: TGCGCCAGCAGCCGCGGGGCCCTCTATGGCTACACCTTC.

The chain employs TRBV19 and TRBJ1-1; TRBD1 might be the D (5 bases). CDR1 is LNHDA and CDR2 is SQIVND in the germline V gene (reference sequence). V gave up 9 bases and J gave up 6 bases, with 17 bases separating them. This CDR3 has 13 residues. The CDR3 nucleotides are TGTGCCAGCTCATACCAGGGTTGGGCTGAAGCTTTCTTT. This encodes CASSYQGWAEAFF.

The J gene is TRBJ2-3, the V gene TRBV30, with 7 bases lining up with TRBD1. The germline gives CDR1 GTSNPN, CDR2 SVGIG (reference sequence). V was pared by 3 bases and J by 0 bases, with 6 bases of the junction left unmatched. The CDR3 extends over 15 amino acids. The CDR3 here is CAWRRQGLSTDTQYF. For the CDR3, the DNA is TGTGCCTGGAGGAGACAGGGCCTCAGCACAGATACGCAGTATTTT.

J is TRBJ2-3 and V is TRBV29-1; no firm D call. From germline, CDR1 is SQVTM and CDR2 ANQGSEA. With 6 bases removed from V and 3 bases from J, the gap between germline ends came to 16 bases. This CDR3 has 14 residues. The CDR3 sequence is CSVGPRLSTDTQYF. DNA of the CDR3: TGCAGCGTCGGGCCTAGACTTTCGACAGATACGCAGTATTTT.

This chain links TRBV28 with TRBJ2-2, with a tentative D call TRBD1 (5 bases). V lost 8 bases to trimming and J lost 1 base, with 11 bases between them. Germline lookup yields CDR1 MDHEN and CDR2 SYDVKM. This CDR3 spans 14 amino acids. CDR3 region: CASLGQLNTGELFF. The CDR3 DNA is TGTGCCAGCCTGGGGCAGTTGAACACCGGGGAGCTGTTTTTT. Full variable domain (rest looked up from reference TRBV28 and TRBJ2-2): DVKVTQSSRYLVKRTGEKVFLECVQDMDHENMFWYRQDPGLGLRLIYFSYDVKMKEKGDIPEGYSVSREKKERFSLILESASTNQTSMYLCASLGQLNTGELFFGEGSRLTVL.

V usage is TRBV30 and J usage is TRBJ2-1, with a possible D match to TRBD1 (7 bases). The CDR3 consists of 12 residues. Germline CDR1 and CDR2: GTSNPN and SVGIG (reference sequence). Trimming took off 5 bases at V and 10 bases at J, with 15 bases between the two ends. The DNA for the CDR3 is TGTGCCTGGTCCCTCAGGGGGGTCGAGCAGTTCTTC. It codes for CAWSLRGVEQFF.

V gene TRBV30 combines with J gene TRBJ2-1; perhaps TRBD2 as D (6 bases). The V end was cut by 6 bases, the J end by 0 bases, with 12 bases between. The CDR3 loop spans 14 amino acids. Germline CDR1 GTSNPN, CDR2 SVGIG (reference sequence). DNA of the CDR3: TGTGCCTGCCGCGGGGTTAGCTCCTACAATGAGCAGTTCTTC. This codes for CACRGVSSYNEQFF.

The chain combines TRBV19 with TRBJ2-5; tentatively, D is TRBD1 or TRBD2 (5 bases each). The better agreement between TRBJ2-7 and the DNA end casts doubt on the J call. Germline V gene lookup returns CDR1 LNHDA and CDR2 SQIVND (reference sequence). The CDR3 contains 13 residues. CDR3 sequence reads: CASSRDGIYEQYF. CDR3 DNA: TGTGCCAGTAGTCGGGACGGTATCTACGAGCAGTACTTC.

The rearrangement links TRBV2 to TRBJ2-3; a weak D match, TRBD2 (5 bases). This CDR3 contains 15 residues. Trimming removed 5 bases from V and 0 bases from J, with 12 bases in between. The V gene's germline CDR1 is SNHLY and CDR2 FYNNEI. CDR3 sequence: CASSRAEASTDTQYF. The DNA for the CDR3 is TGTGCCAGCAGTCGTGCGGAGGCTAGCACAGATACGCAGTATTTT.

The chain employs TRBV29-1 and TRBJ2-7; possibly TRBD1 for D (6 bases). With 5 bases removed from V and 7 bases from J, the gap between germline ends came to 18 bases. This CDR3 spans 13 amino acids. Germline CDR1 reads SQVTM; CDR2 reads ANQGSEA. This chain's CDR3 is CSVQVTPRGEQYF. The CDR3 DNA follows: TGCAGCGTTCAAGTGACGCCCAGGGGTGAGCAGTACTTC.

The CDR3 protein is CATSRDHEGRGGYTF. As DNA, the CDR3 is TGTGCCACCAGCAGAGATCATGAGGGGCGGGGTGGCTACACCTTC. J is TRBJ1-2 and V is TRBV15; D perhaps matches TRBD1 (5 bases). V was trimmed by 0 bases and J by 7 bases, leaving 15 bases between them. The CDR3 length is 15 residues. In germline, CDR1 is LNHNV, CDR2 YYDKDF (reference sequence).

The chain recombines TRBV6-4 with TRBJ2-1; D may be TRBD1 (5 bases). The V end lost 0 bases, the J end lost 6 bases, and 21 bases lay between the germline ends. The CDR3 extends over 18 amino acids. Germline lookup yields CDR1 MRHNA and CDR2 SNTAGT. The CDR3 is CASSDSGRPARQCNEQFF. In DNA form, the CDR3 reads TGTGCCAGCAGTGACTCCGGACGTCCTGCACGACAGTGCAATGAGCAGTTCTTC.

The rearrangement joins TRBV5-6 to TRBJ1-5; D may be TRBD1 (5 bases). The CDR3 has 14 residues. V shed 0 bases and J shed 5 bases, with 9 bases lying between them. CDR1 is SGHDT, CDR2 YYEEEE, per germline. In DNA, the CDR3 is TGTGCCAGCAGCTTGGGGGACCTAGATCAGCCCCAGCATTTT. Translation: CASSLGDLDQPQHF.

The chain has TRBV28 and TRBJ2-7, with 7 bases identical to TRBD1. The CDR3 contains 16 residues. From germline, CDR1 is MDHEN and CDR2 SYDVKM. V dropped 7 bases and J dropped 0; count of bases not matched to a gene: 12. The CDR3 region has the DNA TGTGCCAGCACCGCCCTACAGGGGTCAAGCTCCTACGAGCAGTACTTC. As protein: CASTALQGSSSYEQYF.